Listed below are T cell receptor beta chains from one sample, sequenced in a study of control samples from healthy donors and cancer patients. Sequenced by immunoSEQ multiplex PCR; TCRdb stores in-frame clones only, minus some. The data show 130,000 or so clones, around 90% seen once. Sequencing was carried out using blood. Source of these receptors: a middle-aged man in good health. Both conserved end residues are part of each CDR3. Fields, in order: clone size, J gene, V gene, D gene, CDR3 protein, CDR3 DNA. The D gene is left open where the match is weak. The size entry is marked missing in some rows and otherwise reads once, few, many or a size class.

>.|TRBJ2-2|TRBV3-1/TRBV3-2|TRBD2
CASSPPTGGPTGELFF
TGTGCCAGCAGCCCCCCTACGGGGGGACCGACTGGGGAGCTGTTTTTT
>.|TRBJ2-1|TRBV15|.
CATRVLVEAVLNNEQFF
TGTGCCACCAGAGTCCTAGTAGAGGCAGTCCTAAACAATGAGCAGTTCTTC
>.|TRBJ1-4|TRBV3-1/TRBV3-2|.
CASSQRAQLTEKLFF
TGTGCCAGCAGCCAACGGGCCCAGCTAACTGAAAAACTGTTTTTT
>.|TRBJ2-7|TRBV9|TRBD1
CASSPTGQGNRYEQYF
TGTGCCAGCAGCCCTACGGGACAGGGGAACCGTTACGAGCAGTACTTC
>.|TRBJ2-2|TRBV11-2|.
CATKKGHLDTGELFF
TGTGCCACCAAAAAAGGCCATTTAGACACCGGGGAGCTGTTTTTT
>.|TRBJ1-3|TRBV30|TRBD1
CAWSFWTGFSGNTIYF
TGTGCCTGGAGTTTTTGGACAGGCTTCTCTGGAAACACCATATATTTT
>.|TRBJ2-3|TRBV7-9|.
CASSLGLGTDTQYF
TGTGCCAGCAGCTTAGGATTAGGCACAGATACGCAGTATTTT
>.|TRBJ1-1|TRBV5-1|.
CASSSMVGASAEAFF
TGCGCCAGCAGCTCGATGGTGGGGGCGTCAGCTGAAGCTTTCTTT
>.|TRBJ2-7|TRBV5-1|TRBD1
CASSPGRTGNYEQYF
TGCGCCAGCAGCCCCGGGCGGACAGGGAACTACGAGCAGTACTTC
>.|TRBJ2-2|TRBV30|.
CAWRLGGTASTGELFF
TGTGCCTGGAGGTTGGGCGGAACGGCGAGCACCGGGGAGCTGTTTTTT
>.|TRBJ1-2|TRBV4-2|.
CASSQGTHAQDYGYTF
TGTGCCAGCAGCCAGGGGACTCATGCTCAGGACTATGGCTACACCTTC
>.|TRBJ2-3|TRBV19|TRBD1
CASGTGSGGAQYF
TGTGCCAGCGGGACAGGGTCGGGTGGGGCGCAGTATTTT
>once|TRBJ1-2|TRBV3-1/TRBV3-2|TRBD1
CASSHLTGTGKGGYTF
TGTGCCAGCAGCCACCTAACCGGGACAGGAAAGGGAGGCTACACCTTC